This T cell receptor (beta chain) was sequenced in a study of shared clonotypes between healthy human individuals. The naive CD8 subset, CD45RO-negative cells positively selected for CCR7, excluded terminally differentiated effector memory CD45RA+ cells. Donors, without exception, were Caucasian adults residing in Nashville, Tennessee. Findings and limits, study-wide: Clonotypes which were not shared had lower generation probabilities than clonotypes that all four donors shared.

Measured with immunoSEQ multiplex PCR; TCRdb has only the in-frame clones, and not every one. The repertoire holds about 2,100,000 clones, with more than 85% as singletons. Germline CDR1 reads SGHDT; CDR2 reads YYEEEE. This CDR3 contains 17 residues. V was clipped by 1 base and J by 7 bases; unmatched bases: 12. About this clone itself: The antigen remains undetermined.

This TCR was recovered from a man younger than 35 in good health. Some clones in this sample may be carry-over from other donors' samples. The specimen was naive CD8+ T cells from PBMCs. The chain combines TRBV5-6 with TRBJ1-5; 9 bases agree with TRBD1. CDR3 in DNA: TGTGCCAGCAGCTTGAACCACCGGAACAGGGGGCAACAGCCCCAGCATTTT. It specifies CASSLNHRNRGQQPQHF.